Each of the 23 T cell receptor beta chains below was sequenced from the same sample in a study of CD8 T cell repertoires and HIV-1 epitope variants. Libraries were prepared by immunoSEQ multiplex PCR; TCRdb keeps only in-frame clonotypes and omits some of them. The sample consists of approximately 5,700 clones, 67% of them appearing once. These receptors have no identified antigens. The sample was cultured CD8+ T cells derived from PBMCs. Receptor source: a male donor with HIV.

The chain joins TRBV15 to TRBJ2-2; D is unresolved. The CDR3 is 13 residues long. The germline CDR1 and CDR2 sequences are LNHNV and YYDKDF (reference sequence). Trimming took 3 bases from V and 1 from J, leaving 3 bases between them. This CDR3 is CATSSRNTGELFF. CDR3 bases: TGTGCCACCAGCAGCAGGAACACCGGGGAGCTGTTTTTT.

In its sample, this clone was seen once. This chain connects TRBV7-9 to TRBJ1-5; D is undetermined. The V end lost 1 base, the J end lost 5 bases, and 6 bases lay between the germline ends. Germline CDR1 reads SEHNR; CDR2 reads FQNEAQ (reference sequence). The CDR3 spans 13 residues. The CDR3 is CASSLGTDQPQHF. CDR3 nucleotides: TGTGCCAGCAGCTTAGGTACAGATCAGCCCCAGCATTTT.

V usage is TRBV28 and J usage is TRBJ2-2; TRBD2 matches 7 bases. Trimming took 1 base from V and 4 from J; bases not matched to a gene: 0. The CDR3 is 14 amino acids. The V gene's germline CDR1 is MDHEN and CDR2 SYDVKM. The CDR3 loop is CASSLSGGTGELFF. The CDR3 nucleotides are TGTGCCAGCAGTTTATCGGGGGGCACCGGGGAGCTGTTTTTT.

The chain recombines TRBV2 with TRBJ1-5; 7 bases are a match to TRBD1. Germline V gene data show CDR1 as SNHLY and CDR2 as FYNNEI. The V gene end was trimmed by 10 bases and the J gene end by 0 bases; junction bases not matched to a gene: 6. The CDR3 extends over 14 amino acids. Here the CDR3 DNA reads TGTGCCACCGGGACAGATTATAGCAATCAGCCCCAGCATTTT. Translating it yields CATGTDYSNQPQHF.

This clone was observed a few times. V gene TRBV5-1 combines with J gene TRBJ2-7; TRBD2 matches at 12 bases. The V gene's germline CDR1 is SGHRS and CDR2 YFSETQ. V lost 5 bases to trimming and J lost 0 bases; unmatched junction nucleotides: 9. The CDR3 has 17 residues. This CDR3 reads CASSRTSGTTSSYEQYF. CDR3 nucleotides: TGCGCCAGCAGTCGGACTAGCGGGACTACTAGCTCCTACGAGCAGTACTTC. Using reference TRBV5-1 and TRBJ2-7 for the parts outside the CDR3, the full variable domain is KAGVTQTPRYLIKTRGQQVTLSCSPISGHRSVSWYQQTPGQGLQFLFEYFSETQRNKGNFPGRFSGRQFSNSRSEMNVSTLELGDSALYLCASSRTSGTTSSYEQYFGPGTRLTVT.

The genes are TRBV25-1 and TRBJ1-2; 8 bases match TRBD1. The V and J ends lost 0 bases and 7 bases, in that order; junction bases with no gene match: 10. In germline, CDR1 is MGHDK, CDR2 SYGVNS. This CDR3 is built from 16 residues. The CDR3 spells CASSEYGLQGAFGYTF. In DNA form, the CDR3 reads TGTGCCAGCAGTGAATATGGGCTCCAGGGGGCATTTGGCTACACCTTC.

This clone was observed once. The gene calls are TRBV6-5 and TRBJ2-7, with D perhaps assigned TRBD1 or TRBD2 (5 bases each). Per germline, CDR1 MNHEY and CDR2 SVGAGI. The V end was cut by 6 bases, the J end by 3 bases, with 12 bases between. The CDR3 spans 13 residues. CDR3 sequence (DNA): TGTGCCAGCAGACCTATTGGGGGCTACGAGCAGTACTTC. This gives the protein CASRPIGGYEQYF.

V gene TRBV5-1 combines with J gene TRBJ2-1, with D unclear. Trimming shortened V by 0 bases and J by 2 bases, and 9 bases separated the two germline ends. Germline loops: CDR1 SGHRS, CDR2 YFSETQ. The CDR3 length is 15 residues. CDR3 DNA sequence: TGCGCCAGCAGCTTGGTTCTAGGGCCCTACAATGAGCAGTTCTTC. This gives the protein CASSLVLGPYNEQFF.

The gene calls are TRBV11-2 and TRBJ2-1; D perhaps matches TRBD1 (6 bases). Trimming left V 3 bases short and J 7 bases short, with 10 bases between. The CDR3 loop spans 13 amino acids. CDR1 SGHAT and CDR2 FQNNGV come from the germline V gene. The DNA for the CDR3 is TGTGCCAGCAGCTTCGGACAGCCGAATGAGCAGTTCTTC. This sequence encodes CASSFGQPNEQFF.

The V call is TRBV2, the J call TRBJ2-5; 9 positions match TRBD2. Losses at the gene ends were 8 bases for V and 5 bases for J; bases not matched to a gene: 12. Germline V CDR1 and CDR2: SNHLY, FYNNEI. CDR3 length: 15 residues. CDR3 protein: CASRLAGAQGETQYF. The CDR3 coding sequence is TGTGCCAGCCGGTTAGCGGGGGCCCAGGGTGAGACCCAGTACTTC.

The chain combines TRBV7-6 with TRBJ2-1; 12 bases align to TRBD2. Trimming cost V 2 bases and J 5 bases; bases outside gene matches: 10. The V gene's germline CDR1 is SGHVS and CDR2 FNYEAQ. The CDR3 totals 18 residues. The CDR3 protein is CASSLRRLAGGSNNEQFF. CDR3 in DNA: TGTGCCAGCAGCTTACGGCGGCTAGCGGGGGGGTCCAACAATGAGCAGTTCTTC.

This chain joins TRBV10-1 and TRBJ2-7; D not certain. The CDR3 is made up of 14 amino acids. Germline V CDR1 and CDR2: WNHNN, SYGVQD (reference sequence). Between the trimmed V and J ends, which lost 5 bases and 0 bases, there was a span of 11 bases. Here the CDR3 reads CASSYGPGSYEQYF. CDR3 nucleotide sequence: TGCGCCAGCAGTTATGGACCTGGCTCCTACGAGCAGTACTTC.

This clone was observed a single time. J is TRBJ2-2 and V is TRBV9; no firm D call. Trimming removed 0 bases at V and 5 bases at J, with 11 bases between. The CDR3 extends over 15 amino acids. The germline V gene encodes CDR1 SGDLS and CDR2 YYNGEE. The CDR3 here is CASSVVGLPTGELFF. The CDR3 DNA reads TGTGCCAGCAGCGTAGTGGGGTTGCCAACCGGGGAGCTGTTTTTT.

The rearrangement uses TRBV11-3 and TRBJ2-3; tentatively, D is TRBD1 (5 bases). Germline V lookup: CDR1 SGHNT, CDR2 YENEEA. The CDR3 consists of 12 residues. V was trimmed by 4 bases and J by 4 bases, leaving 6 bases between them. CDR3 residues: CASSSTADTQYF. The CDR3 nucleotides read TGTGCCAGCAGCTCGACAGCAGATACGCAGTATTTT.

This chain links TRBV29-1 with TRBJ2-1; D not certain. V lost 1 base, J lost 8 bases, and 12 bases lay in between. CDR1 and CDR2 (germline): SQVTM, ANQGSEA. This CDR3 region has 13 residues. DNA of the CDR3: TGCAGCGTTGAAGGAGTCACAAACTATGAGCAGTTCTTC. Translated: CSVEGVTNYEQFF.

The chain combines TRBV7-9 with TRBJ1-4; possible D gene TRBD1, 6 bases. The germline V and J ends were trimmed by 5 bases and 5 bases, with 18 bases remaining between them. The germline V gene encodes CDR1 SEHNR and CDR2 FQNEAQ (reference sequence). The CDR3 runs 16 residues. The DNA of the CDR3 is TGTGCCAGCAGCGAGACGCAAGGGGGTCGGAATGAAAAACTGTTTTTT. Translating gives CASSETQGGRNEKLFF.

This chain's CDR3 is CASSVAGVFTDTQYF. DNA for the CDR3: TGTGCCAGCAGCGTAGCGGGGGTGTTCACAGATACGCAGTATTTT. The J gene is TRBJ2-3, the V gene TRBV9; weak D call: TRBD2 (6 bases). Trimming stripped 0 bases from V and 2 bases from J, with 10 bases between. The CDR3 is 15 residues long. Germline lookup yields CDR1 SGDLS and CDR2 YYNGEE.

The chain links TRBV5-6 to TRBJ2-1; D might be TRBD1 (6 bases). The CDR3 contains 14 residues. The germline V gene has CDR1 SGHDT and CDR2 YYEEEE. The germline V and J ends were trimmed by 0 bases and 3 bases, with 7 bases remaining between them. CDR3 coding DNA: TGTGCCAGCAGCTTGGACAGGGTCTACAATGAGCAGTTCTTC. It yields the protein CASSLDRVYNEQFF.

In the case of this clone: An end of the junction does not agree with germline; a read error may underlie this. V is TRBV4-3 and J is TRBJ2-1, with 12 bases aligning to TRBD2. The CDR3 is 15 residues long. CDR1 is LGHNA and CDR2 is YSLEER in the germline V gene. CDR3: CASAATSGGYNEQLF. The CDR3 bases are TGCGCCAGCGCCGCGACTAGCGGGGGCTACAATGAGCAGCTCTTC.

This clone was observed a few times. The V gene is TRBV19, the J gene TRBJ2-2; D is possibly TRBD1 (5 bases). The ends were cut back, 9 bases at V and 6 bases at J, with 11 bases in the middle. The CDR3 sequence is 12 residues long. CDR1 is LNHDA and CDR2 is SQIVND in the germline V gene (reference sequence). CDR3 nucleotide sequence: TGTGCCAGCACTCAGGGTTCCGGGGAGCTGTTTTTT. It is translated as CASTQGSGELFF.

The CDR3 protein is CASSRGQGGSPLHF. The CDR3 DNA reads TGCGCCAGCAGTCGGGGACAGGGTGGTTCACCCCTCCACTTT. The chain carries TRBV5-1 and TRBJ1-6, with 9 bases matching TRBD1. Per germline, CDR1 SGHRS and CDR2 YFSETQ. The length of the CDR3 is 14 residues. V lost 5 bases, J lost 9 bases, and 6 bases stayed unmatched.

This clone was seen more than once but under ten times. The chain joins TRBV4-3 to TRBJ2-7, with 8 bases that match TRBD1. The CDR3 spans 15 residues. The J segment lost 3 bases and the V segment lost 0 bases, leaving 4 bases of the junction unmatched. Germline CDR1 and CDR2: LGHNA and YSLEER. DNA for the CDR3: TGCGCCAGCAGCCAAGAGGACAGGGCGCTCTACGAGCAGTACTTC. Translated: CASSQEDRALYEQYF.

This clone appeared a single time. In DNA, the CDR3 is TGTGCCAGCAGTCCCGATATCAGCACAGATACGCAGTATTTT. Protein product: CASSPDISTDTQYF. The rearrangement joins TRBV28 to TRBJ2-3; D gene uncertain. The CDR3 is 14 residues long. Germline CDR1 is MDHEN and CDR2 is SYDVKM. V was shortened by 5 bases and J by 0 bases, with 9 bases between the two germline ends.